These 24 T cell receptor beta chains were all obtained from the same sample, sequenced in a study of blood T cell repertoires in COVID-19. Data came from immunoSEQ multiplex PCR; TCRdb stores just in-frame clones and leaves some out. The repertoire holds tens of thousands of clones, with 76% as singletons. Sample: peripheral blood. The source is a man aged 65-85 years with acute or convalescent COVID-19.

This chain links TRBV7-2 with TRBJ2-1, with D perhaps matching TRBD2 (6 bases). The CDR3 is 15 amino acids. V lost 3 bases and J lost 2, with 11 bases in between. Germline V lookup: CDR1 SGHTA, CDR2 FQGNSA. Here the CDR3 reads CASSLGLAPYNEQFF. Written as DNA, the CDR3 is TGTGCCAGCAGCTTGGGACTCGCTCCCTACAATGAGCAGTTCTTC.

The chain links TRBV7-2 to TRBJ1-4; 11 positions agree with TRBD1. The ends lost 3 bases at V and 7 bases at J; junction bases unmatched: 1. Per the germline V gene, CDR1 is SGHTA and CDR2 is FQGNSA. The CDR3 spans 14 residues. DNA of the CDR3: TGTGCCAGCAGCTTGGACAGGGGGCTTGAAAAACTGTTTTTT. Translated, it gives CASSLDRGLEKLFF.

The genes are TRBV28 and TRBJ1-1; perhaps TRBD1 as D (6 bases). Germline CDR1 reads MDHEN; CDR2 reads SYDVKM. This CDR3 has 14 amino acids. The germline V and J ends were trimmed by 8 bases and 5 bases, with 18 bases remaining between them. CDR3 sequence (DNA): TGTGCCAGCGGTGCCCTAGGGGGTGGAACTGAAGCTTTCTTT. It translates to CASGALGGGTEAFF.

The count of this clone is one. The CDR3 DNA is TGTGCCAGCACCCCGGGACAGGGGATCTATGGCTACACCTTC. Amino acids: CASTPGQGIYGYTF. The chain couples TRBV7-9 to TRBJ1-2; 10 nucleotides align to TRBD1. This CDR3 is built from 14 residues. V lost 7 bases to trimming and J lost 4 bases; unmatched junction nucleotides: 6. The germline gives CDR1 SEHNR, CDR2 FQNEAQ (reference sequence).

This clone was seen once. CDR3 in DNA: TGTGCCAGCAGAATTAGCAAGGATCAGCCCCAGCATTTT. It encodes CASRISKDQPQHF. V and J are TRBV6-5 and TRBJ1-5; no reliable D call. Trimming took off 6 bases at V and 5 bases at J, with 11 bases between the two ends. Germline assignment: CDR1 MNHEY and CDR2 SVGAGI. There are 13 residues in the CDR3.

The chain recombines TRBV2 with TRBJ1-5; 7 bases are shared with TRBD1. Trimming cost V 7 bases and J 5 bases; bases outside gene matches: 5. This CDR3 is built from 13 residues. Germline CDR1 reads SNHLY; CDR2 reads FYNNEI. The CDR3 loop reads CASNDREDQPQHF. In DNA, the CDR3 is TGTGCCAGCAATGACAGGGAGGATCAGCCCCAGCATTTT.

This clone was counted at least ten times. V usage is TRBV5-1 and J usage is TRBJ1-1, with a possible D match to TRBD1 (6 bases). The CDR3 spans 16 residues. V gave up 4 bases and J gave up 7 bases, with 23 bases separating them. Germline CDR1 reads SGHRS; CDR2 reads YFSETQ. In DNA, the CDR3 is TGCGCCAGCAGCCTATGGGACACGAACATGAGTCGTGAAGCTTTCTTT. This translates into CASSLWDTNMSREAFF.

The chain recombines TRBV7-9 with TRBJ1-2, with D unclear. The CDR3 contains 16 residues. V lost 1 base and J 1 base, leaving 13 bases between the germline ends. The germline CDR1 and CDR2 sequences are SEHNR and FQNEAQ (reference sequence). The CDR3 region has the DNA TGTGCCAGCAGCTTAGTTGGGCAGCCCGATAACTATGGCTACACCTTC. As protein: CASSLVGQPDNYGYTF.

The chain joins TRBV10-1 to TRBJ1-1, with D possibly being TRBD1 (6 bases). The CDR3 runs to 15 residues. Germline assignment: CDR1 WNHNN and CDR2 SYGVQD (reference sequence). With 5 bases removed from V and 0 bases from J, the gap between germline ends came to 13 bases. This CDR3 is CASSPGTSLNTEAFF. Here the CDR3 DNA reads TGCGCCAGCAGTCCTGGGACATCACTGAACACTGAAGCTTTCTTT.

This chain connects TRBV28 to TRBJ1-3; 9 bases match TRBD1. V was pared by 5 bases and J by 7 bases, with 6 bases of the junction left unmatched. This CDR3 spans 14 amino acids. The germline gives CDR1 MDHEN, CDR2 SYDVKM. The CDR3 DNA is TGTGCCAGCAGTAAACAGGGGGCACGGAACACCATATATTTT. Its translation is CASSKQGARNTIYF.

The chain recombines TRBV7-6 with TRBJ1-6; D not certain. Looked up from germline, CDR1 is SGHVS and CDR2 is FNYEAQ. The CDR3 loop spans 13 amino acids. Trimming shortened V by 3 bases and J by 8 bases, and 8 bases separated the two germline ends. The CDR3 loop is CASSFQAHSPLHF. In DNA form, the CDR3 reads TGTGCCAGCAGCTTTCAGGCGCATTCACCCCTCCACTTT.

V and J are TRBV29-1 and TRBJ1-2, with D unclear. This CDR3 has 10 residues. CDR1 is SQVTM and CDR2 is ANQGSEA in the germline V gene. Trimming cost V 3 bases and J 3 bases, with 2 bases left between them. In nucleotides, the CDR3 is TGCAGCGTTGACGACTATGGCTACACCTTC. The encoded protein is CSVDDYGYTF.

V and J are TRBV3-1 (or the pseudogene TRBV3-2) and TRBJ2-7, with a possible D match to TRBD1 (6 bases). Trimming cost V 1 base and J 3 bases, with 13 bases left between them. Per the germline V gene, CDR1 is LGHDT and CDR2 is YNNKEL (reference sequence). The CDR3 contains 15 residues. The CDR3 DNA sequence: TGTGCCAGCAGCCAAGGAGACAGGACCTACTACGAGCAGTACTTC. It translates to CASSQGDRTYYEQYF.

The genes are TRBV28 and TRBJ2-1, with TRBD1 matching over 10 bases. The V segment lost 5 bases and the J segment 4 bases; nucleotides outside the gene matches: 5. Germline CDR1 is MDHEN and CDR2 is SYDVKM. The CDR3 extends over 15 amino acids. CDR3 DNA sequence: TGTGCCAGCAGTCAGACAGGGGGCGGGTACAATGAGCAGTTCTTC. This sequence encodes CASSQTGGGYNEQFF.

This clone was detected only once. The rearrangement links TRBV4-2 to TRBJ1-5, with D unresolved. The CDR3 loop spans 17 amino acids. V was clipped by 2 bases and J by 0 bases, with 14 bases between them. CDR1 is LGHNA, CDR2 YNFKEQ, per germline. The CDR3 loop is CASSQQLTSYSNQPQHF. The CDR3, as DNA: TGTGCCAGCAGCCAACAACTGACATCCTATAGCAATCAGCCCCAGCATTTT.

In regard to this clone: The junction does not match germline at one end; this may be a read error. This sequence joins TRBV7-9 and TRBJ1-2; D is ambiguous. This CDR3 contains 12 residues. CDR1 SEHNR and CDR2 FQNEAQ come from the germline V gene (reference sequence). The chain's CDR3 is CASSLGRSILAF. CDR3 sequence (DNA): TGTGCCAGCAGCTTAGGCAGGTCTATCCTCGCCTTC. The whole variable domain, remainder taken from reference TRBV7-9 and TRBJ1-2, is DTGVSQNPRHKITKRGQNVTFRCDPISEHNRLYWYRQTLGQGPEFLTYFQNEAQLEKSRLLSDRFSAERPKGSFSTLEIQRTEQGDSAMYLCASSLGRSILAFGSGTRLTVV.

The V and J genes are TRBV11-3 and TRBJ2-1, with 9 bases identical to TRBD1. Trimming at V came to 5 bases and at J to 2 bases, leaving 7 bases not matched to a gene. This CDR3 contains 16 residues. CDR1 and CDR2 from the germline V gene are SGHNT and YENEEA. Written as DNA, the CDR3 is TGTGCCAGCAGCCTCCGGACAGGGGACCCCTACAATGAGCAGTTCTTC. Amino acid sequence: CASSLRTGDPYNEQFF.

The V call is TRBV7-2, the J call TRBJ2-5, with 8 positions matching TRBD1. Germline CDR1 and CDR2: SGHTA and FQGNSA. V lost 4 bases and J lost 5; bases outside the gene matches: 12. The CDR3 runs to 16 residues. The CDR3 reads CASSSPSTGAGETQYF. The CDR3 DNA is TGTGCCAGCAGCTCCCCATCGACAGGGGCGGGCGAGACCCAGTACTTC.

CDR3 protein: CASSQVSREQYF. CDR3 DNA: TGCGCCAGCAGCCAAGTTAGCCGGGAGCAGTACTTC. The chain uses TRBV4-1 and TRBJ2-7; no clear D gene. The CDR3 consists of 12 residues. Trimming stripped 1 base from V and 7 bases from J, with 8 bases between. The germline gives CDR1 MGHRA, CDR2 YSYEKL.

This rearrangement joins TRBV12-5 to TRBJ1-5; 10 nucleotides agree with TRBD1. The trim removed 6 bases at V and 6 bases at J, leaving 8 bases unmatched. The germline CDR1 and CDR2 sequences are LGHNT and FRNRAP. The CDR3 covers 15 residues. The CDR3 DNA follows: TGTGCTAGTGGCCTCGGACAGGGGGTATCTCAGCCCCAGCATTTT. Encoded protein: CASGLGQGVSQPQHF.

The V gene is TRBV2, the J gene TRBJ1-4, with 9 bases fitting TRBD1. Trimming at V came to 7 bases and at J to 7 bases, leaving 10 bases not matched to a gene. Germline lookup yields CDR1 SNHLY and CDR2 FYNNEI. This CDR3 has 15 residues. CDR3 nucleotides: TGTGCCAGCAATCCTATGGGACAGGGCTCTGAAAAACTGTTTTTT. It encodes CASNPMGQGSEKLFF.

This rearrangement joins TRBV6-5 to TRBJ1-2; TRBD1 agrees at 8 bases. The germline CDR1 and CDR2 sequences are MNHEY and SVGAGI. V lost 5 bases and J lost 3; bases outside the gene matches: 5. The CDR3 runs to 14 residues. The CDR3 DNA reads TGTGCCAGCAGTAGACAGGGGCCCTACTATGGCTACACCTTC. Its protein product is CASSRQGPYYGYTF.

The J gene is TRBJ1-5, the V gene TRBV7-3; D is unresolved. The germline V gene has CDR1 SGHTA and CDR2 FQGTGA. Trimming removed 5 bases at V and 6 bases at J, with 11 bases between. This CDR3 has 13 residues. The CDR3 loop reads CASSQDHSQPQHF. CDR3 nucleotide sequence: TGTGCCAGCAGCCAAGATCACAGTCAGCCCCAGCATTTT.

This clone was detected a few times. The chain combines TRBV20-1 with TRBJ1-2; 8 positions agree with TRBD1. CDR1 is DFQATT and CDR2 is SNEGSKA in the germline V gene (reference sequence). The ends lost 3 bases at V and 8 bases at J; junction bases unmatched: 5. The CDR3 totals 12 residues. The CDR3 sequence: CSASETGDGYTF. The CDR3 nucleotides are TGCAGTGCTAGTGAGACAGGGGACGGCTACACCTTC.